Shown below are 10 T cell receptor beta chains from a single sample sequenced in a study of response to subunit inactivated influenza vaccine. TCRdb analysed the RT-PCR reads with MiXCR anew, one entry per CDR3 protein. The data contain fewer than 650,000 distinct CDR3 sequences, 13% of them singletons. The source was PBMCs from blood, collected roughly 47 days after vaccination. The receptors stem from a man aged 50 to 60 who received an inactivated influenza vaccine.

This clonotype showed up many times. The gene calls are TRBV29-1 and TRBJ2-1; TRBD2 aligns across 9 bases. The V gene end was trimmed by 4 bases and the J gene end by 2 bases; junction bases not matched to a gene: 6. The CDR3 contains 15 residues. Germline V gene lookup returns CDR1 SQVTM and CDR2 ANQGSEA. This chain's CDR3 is CSVAGGRAAYNEQFF. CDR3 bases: TGCAGCGTTGCTGGCGGGAGGGCCGCCTACAATGAGCAGTTCTTC.

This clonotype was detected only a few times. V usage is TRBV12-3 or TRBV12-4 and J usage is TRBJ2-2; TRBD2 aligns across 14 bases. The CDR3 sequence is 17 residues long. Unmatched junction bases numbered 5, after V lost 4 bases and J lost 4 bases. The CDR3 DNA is TGTGCCAGCAGTTCCCCCGGACTAGCGGGGGGCACCGGGGAGCTGTTTTTT. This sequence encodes CASSSPGLAGGTGELFF.

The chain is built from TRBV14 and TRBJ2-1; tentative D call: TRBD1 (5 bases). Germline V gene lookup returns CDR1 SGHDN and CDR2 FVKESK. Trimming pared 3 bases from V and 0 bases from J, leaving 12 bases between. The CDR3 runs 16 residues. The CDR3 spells CASSHSGSGSYNEQFF. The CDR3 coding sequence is TGTGCCAGCAGCCATTCAGGGTCTGGCTCCTACAATGAGCAGTTCTTC.

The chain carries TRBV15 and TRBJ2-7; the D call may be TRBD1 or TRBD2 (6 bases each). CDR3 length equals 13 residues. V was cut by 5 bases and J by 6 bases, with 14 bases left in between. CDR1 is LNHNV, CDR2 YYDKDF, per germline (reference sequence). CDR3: CATSLLEGGEQYF. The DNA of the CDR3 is TGTGCCACCAGCCTCCTAGAGGGGGGCGAGCAGTACTTC.

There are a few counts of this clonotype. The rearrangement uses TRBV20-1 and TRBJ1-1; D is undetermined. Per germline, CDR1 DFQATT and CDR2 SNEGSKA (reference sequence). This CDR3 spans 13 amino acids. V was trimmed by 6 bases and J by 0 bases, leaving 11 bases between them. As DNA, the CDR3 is TGCAGTGCCGAACTTGACCTGAACACTGAAGCTTTCTTT. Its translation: CSAELDLNTEAFF.

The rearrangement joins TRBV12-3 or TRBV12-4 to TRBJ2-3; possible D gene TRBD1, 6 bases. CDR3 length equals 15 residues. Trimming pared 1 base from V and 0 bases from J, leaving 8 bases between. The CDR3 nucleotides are TGTGCCAGCAGTTTAGAAACAGGGAGCACAGATACGCAGTATTTT. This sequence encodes CASSLETGSTDTQYF.

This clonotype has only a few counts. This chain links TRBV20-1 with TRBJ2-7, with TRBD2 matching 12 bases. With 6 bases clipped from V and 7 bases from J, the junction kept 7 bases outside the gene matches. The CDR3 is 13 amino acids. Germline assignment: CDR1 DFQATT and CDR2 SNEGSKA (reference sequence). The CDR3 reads CSAATSGGLEQYF. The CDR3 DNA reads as TGCAGTGCGGCGACTAGCGGGGGTCTGGAGCAGTACTTC.

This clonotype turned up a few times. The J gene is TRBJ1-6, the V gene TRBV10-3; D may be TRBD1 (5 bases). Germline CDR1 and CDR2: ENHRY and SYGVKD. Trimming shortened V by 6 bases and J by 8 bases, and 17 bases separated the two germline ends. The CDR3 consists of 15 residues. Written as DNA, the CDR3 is TGTGCCATCAGCGAAGAGCGGTTACAGGATTCACCCCTCCACTTT. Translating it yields CAISEERLQDSPLHF.

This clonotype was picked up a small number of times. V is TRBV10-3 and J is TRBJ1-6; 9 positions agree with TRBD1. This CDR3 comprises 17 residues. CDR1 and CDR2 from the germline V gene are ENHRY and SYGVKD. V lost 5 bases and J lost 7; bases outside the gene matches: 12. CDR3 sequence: CAISTQWGGQGNSPLHF. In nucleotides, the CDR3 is TGTGCCATCAGTACCCAGTGGGGGGGACAGGGAAATTCACCCCTCCACTTT.

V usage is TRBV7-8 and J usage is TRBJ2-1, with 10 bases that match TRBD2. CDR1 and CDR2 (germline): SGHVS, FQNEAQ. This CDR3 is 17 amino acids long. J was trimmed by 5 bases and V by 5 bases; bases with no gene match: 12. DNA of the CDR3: TGTGCCAGCAGCCCCCCCCGGTTCGGACTAGCGGACAATGAGCAGTTCTTC. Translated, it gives CASSPPRFGLADNEQFF.